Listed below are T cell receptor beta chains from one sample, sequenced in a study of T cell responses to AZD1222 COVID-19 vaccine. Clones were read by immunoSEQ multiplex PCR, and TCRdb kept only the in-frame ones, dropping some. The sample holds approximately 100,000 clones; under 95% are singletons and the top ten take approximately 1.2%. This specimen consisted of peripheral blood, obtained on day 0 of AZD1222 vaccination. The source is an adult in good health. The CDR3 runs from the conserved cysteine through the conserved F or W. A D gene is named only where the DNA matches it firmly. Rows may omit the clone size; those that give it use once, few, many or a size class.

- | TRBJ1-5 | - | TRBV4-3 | TGCGCCAGCAGCCAAGGGGACATTCCGAATCAGCCCCAGCATTTT | CASSQGDIPNQPQHF
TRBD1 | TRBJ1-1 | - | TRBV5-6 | TGTGCCAGCAGCCCCCGGGGACAGGGGCCGAACACTGAAGCTTTCTTT | CASSPRGQGPNTEAFF
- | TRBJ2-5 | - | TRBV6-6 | TGTGCCAGCTTTCGGGGGGCACAAGAGACCCAGTACTTC | CASFRGAQETQYF
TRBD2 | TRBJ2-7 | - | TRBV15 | TGTGCCACCAGCAGGACTAGCGGGGGGCTCAACTACGAGCAGTACTTC | CATSRTSGGLNYEQYF
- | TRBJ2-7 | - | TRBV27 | TGTGCCAGCAGTCCGGCTAGCGCCGTGTTCGAGCAGTACTTC | CASSPASAVFEQYF
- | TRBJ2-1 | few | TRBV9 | TGTGCCAGCAGCGTGAGCAATGAGCAGTTCTTC | CASSVSNEQFF
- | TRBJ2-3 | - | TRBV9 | TGTGCCAGCAGCGTAGCTACAGATACGCAGTATTTT | CASSVATDTQYF
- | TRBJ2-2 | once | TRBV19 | TGTGCCAGTAGTTTAATCCAGGCGGTGTCCGGGGAGCTGTTTTTT | CASSLIQAVSGELFF
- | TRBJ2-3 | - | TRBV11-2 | TGTGCCAGCAGCTTAGGAAGGACAATAGGCGGAGATAGCTGGGGATTT | CASSLGRTIGGDSWGF
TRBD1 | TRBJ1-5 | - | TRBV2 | TGTGCCAGCAGTGGACAGGGGGATCAGCCCCAGCATTTT | CASSGQGDQPQHF
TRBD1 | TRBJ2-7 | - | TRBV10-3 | TGTGCCATCCGAGACAGGGTAGCCGAGCAGTACTTC | CAIRDRVAEQYF
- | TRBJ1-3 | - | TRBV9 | TGTGCCAGCAGCCCGGAAGAGGGACGGACCTTCTCTGGAAACACCATATATTTT | CASSPEEGRTFSGNTIYF
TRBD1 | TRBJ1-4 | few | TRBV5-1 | TGCGCCAGCAAACCGACAGGGGGAGAAGAAAAACTGTTTTTT | CASKPTGGEEKLFF
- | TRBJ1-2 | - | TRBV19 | TGTGCCAGTAGTAAGGAGGTCCGGGGCTACACCTTC | CASSKEVRGYTF
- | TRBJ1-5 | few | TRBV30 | TGTGCCTGGAGTGGGAGCAATCAGCCCCAGCATTTT | CAWSGSNQPQHF
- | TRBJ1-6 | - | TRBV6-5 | TGTGCCAGCAGCAAGGGGGGATTCGGCTCACCCCTCCACTTT | CASSKGGFGSPLHF
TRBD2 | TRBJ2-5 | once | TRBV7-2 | TGTGCCAGCAGCCCGTCGAGCGGGGGGCCGGGAACCCAGTACTTC | CASSPSSGGPGTQYF